The 30 T cell receptor beta chains listed next were all sequenced from one sample in a study of control samples from healthy donors and cancer patients. Here immunoSEQ multiplex PCR was the method, and the copy in TCRdb shows in-frame clones only, minus some. The data show 150,000 to 200,000 clones, 85% to 95% seen once. Specimen: blood. The receptors come from a young man in good health.

This rearrangement joins TRBV19 to TRBJ2-7; 7 nucleotides match TRBD1. V lost 5 bases, J lost 2 bases, and 6 bases stayed unmatched. Germline V lookup: CDR1 LNHDA, CDR2 SQIVND (reference sequence). CDR3 length: 14 amino acids. The CDR3 DNA sequence: TGTGCCAGTAGTTCGACAGGGAAGCCCTACGAGCAGTACTTC. As protein: CASSSTGKPYEQYF.

V and J are TRBV12-3 or TRBV12-4 and TRBJ2-2; D remains ambiguous. V lost 3 bases to trimming and J lost 6 bases, with 8 bases between them. The CDR3 is 13 residues long. The CDR3 here is CASSLGRSGELFF. CDR3 DNA: TGTGCCAGCAGTTTGGGCAGGTCCGGGGAGCTGTTTTTT.

This clone has a single count. The rearrangement uses TRBV5-1 and TRBJ1-1, with D perhaps TRBD1 (5 bases). V lost 0 bases and J 1 base, leaving 7 bases between the germline ends. The V gene's germline CDR1 is SGHRS and CDR2 YFSETQ. CDR3 length: 14 amino acids. CDR3 amino acids: CASSLAGTNTEAFF. As DNA, the CDR3 is TGCGCCAGCAGCTTGGCAGGGACGAACACTGAAGCTTTCTTT.

The rearrangement joins TRBV3-1 (or the pseudogene TRBV3-2) to TRBJ1-2; maybe TRBD1 (5 bases). Germline CDR1 is LGHDT and CDR2 is YNNKEL (reference sequence). This CDR3 spans 13 amino acids. Trimming took off 0 bases at V and 7 bases at J, with 9 bases between the two ends. The CDR3 coding sequence is TGTGCCAGCAGCCAAGAGGGGGTCGGTGGCTACACCTTC. Protein: CASSQEGVGGYTF.

The chain recombines TRBV29-1 with TRBJ1-1, with TRBD1 matching over 7 bases. V shed 5 bases and J 3 bases; nucleotides not matched to a gene: 9. This CDR3 is 14 amino acids long. Germline CDR1 SQVTM, CDR2 ANQGSEA. CDR3 DNA: TGCAGCGTTCAAAAGGGGGCTTTAGACACTGAAGCTTTCTTT. Translated: CSVQKGALDTEAFF.

This sequence joins TRBV7-2 and TRBJ2-7; 9 nucleotides agree with TRBD2. The J segment lost 3 bases and the V segment lost 3 bases, leaving 6 bases of the junction unmatched. The CDR3 sequence is 15 residues long. Germline assignment: CDR1 SGHTA and CDR2 FQGNSA. The CDR3 sequence is CASSFPSGGLYEQYF. The CDR3 bases are TGTGCCAGCAGCTTCCCCAGCGGGGGGCTCTACGAGCAGTACTTC. The full variable domain, with the rest looked up from reference TRBV7-2 and TRBJ2-7, is GAGVSQSPSNKVTEKGKDVELRCDPISGHTALYWYRQSLGQGLEFLIYFQGNSAPDKSGLPSDRFSAERTGGSVSTLTIQRTQQEDSAVYLCASSFPSGGLYEQYFGPGTRLTVT.

The chain joins TRBV18 to TRBJ1-3, with D unresolved. The germline CDR1 and CDR2 sequences are KGHSH and LQKENI. The CDR3 has 14 amino acids. As DNA, the CDR3 is TGTGCTACGAGCGAAGGCATCTCTGGAAACACCATATATTTT. It yields the protein CATSEGISGNTIYF.

In DNA form, the CDR3 reads TGTGCCATCAGTGAAGGGCAAGTTGTTAATCAGCCCCAGCATTTT. Translation gives CAISEGQVVNQPQHF. The chain has TRBV10-3 and TRBJ1-5; no clear D. CDR1 and CDR2 (germline): ENHRY, SYGVKD. This CDR3 comprises 15 residues. With 3 bases removed from V and 4 bases from J, the gap between germline ends came to 13 bases.

CDR3 protein: CASSEGQADGYTF. The DNA of the CDR3 is TGTGCCAGCAGTGAAGGACAGGCCGATGGCTACACCTTC. The V gene is TRBV2, the J gene TRBJ1-2, with a weak D call TRBD1 (6 bases). CDR1 is SNHLY, CDR2 FYNNEI, per germline. Trimming cost V 1 base and J 6 bases, with 9 bases left between them. The length of the CDR3 is 13 residues.

Note on this clone: This CDR3 is also generated by other DNA sequences in the sample. The chain carries TRBV5-1 and TRBJ2-3, with D possibly being TRBD2 (6 bases). V was shortened by 0 bases and J by 1 base, with 6 bases between the two germline ends. This CDR3 has 14 residues. The germline CDR1 and CDR2 sequences are SGHRS and YFSETQ. Written as DNA, the CDR3 is TGCGCCAGCAGCTTGGGGGGGGGCACAGATACGCAGTATTTT. Residues: CASSLGGGTDTQYF.

The chain joins TRBV7-9 to TRBJ2-3, with TRBD2 matching over 9 bases. The V gene's germline CDR1 is SEHNR and CDR2 FQNEAQ (reference sequence). J lost 1 base, V lost 3 bases, and 8 bases had no gene match. This CDR3 has 17 amino acids. The CDR3 region is CASSFSLAGSGTDTQYF. The CDR3 nucleotides are TGTGCCAGCAGCTTTAGTCTAGCGGGGTCTGGCACAGATACGCAGTATTTT. Variable domain in full (rest from reference TRBV7-9 and TRBJ2-3): DTGVSQNPRHKITKRGQNVTFRCDPISEHNRLYWYRQTLGQGPEFLTYFQNEAQLEKSRLLSDRFSAERPKGSFSTLEIQRTEQGDSAMYLCASSFSLAGSGTDTQYFGPGTRLTVL.

The chain carries TRBV5-1 and TRBJ2-7, with TRBD1 as a possible D gene (6 bases). The CDR3 is made up of 14 amino acids. The ends were cut back, 0 bases at V and 3 bases at J, with 10 bases in the middle. Germline CDR1 is SGHRS and CDR2 is YFSETQ. The CDR3 DNA sequence: TGCGCCAGCAGCTTGGTACAGGGTGGCTACGAGCAGTACTTC. Amino acid sequence: CASSLVQGGYEQYF.

V usage is TRBV19 and J usage is TRBJ2-2; no clear D gene. The CDR3 covers 13 residues. Trimming took 0 bases from V and 7 from J, leaving 6 bases between them. Per germline, CDR1 LNHDA and CDR2 SQIVND (reference sequence). As DNA, the CDR3 is TGTGCCAGTAGTATAGATTTCGGCGGGGAGCTGTTTTTT. It codes for CASSIDFGGELFF.

This chain uses TRBV6-6 with TRBJ2-7; either TRBD1 or TRBD2 may fit D (6 bases each). Germline CDR1 reads MNHNY; CDR2 reads SVGAGI (reference sequence). The CDR3 totals 12 residues. V was cut by 7 bases and J by 3 bases, with 10 bases left in between. CDR3 loop: CASIGGVYEQYF. The CDR3 region has the DNA TGTGCCAGCATCGGGGGCGTCTACGAGCAGTACTTC.

V is TRBV19 and J is TRBJ1-6; weak D call: TRBD1 (6 bases). Germline assignment: CDR1 LNHDA and CDR2 SQIVND (reference sequence). V shed 7 bases and J shed 8 bases, with 21 bases lying between them. The CDR3 covers 16 residues. As DNA, the CDR3 is TGTGCCAGTACCACGGCGGCAGGGGCGCTTCATTCACCCCTCCACTTT. Residues: CASTTAAGALHSPLHF.

The gene calls are TRBV12-3 or TRBV12-4 and TRBJ2-7; maybe TRBD2 (6 bases). Trimming left V 7 bases short and J 4 bases short, with 11 bases between. This CDR3 comprises 12 residues. The CDR3 here is CASTLGGYEQYF. The DNA for the CDR3 is TGTGCCAGCACCCTGGGGGGTTACGAGCAGTACTTC.

This chain links TRBV19 with TRBJ1-5, with a tentative D call TRBD1 (6 bases). The germline V gene encodes CDR1 LNHDA and CDR2 SQIVND (reference sequence). V was pared by 6 bases and J by 1 base, with 16 bases between. The CDR3 runs 16 residues. CDR3 amino acids: CASSPWGGKSNQPQHF. As DNA, the CDR3 is TGTGCCAGTAGCCCATGGGGGGGCAAGAGCAATCAGCCCCAGCATTTT. Combining the CDR3 with reference TRBV19 and TRBJ1-5 gives the whole variable domain DGGITQSPKYLFRKEGQNVTLSCEQNLNHDAMYWYRQDPGQGLRLIYYSQIVNDFQKGDIAEGYSVSREKKESFPLTVTSAQKNPTAFYLCASSPWGGKSNQPQHFGDGTRLSIL.

The rearrangement joins TRBV9 to TRBJ2-1; 11 bases are a match to TRBD2. From germline, CDR1 is SGDLS and CDR2 YYNGEE. V lost 4 bases to trimming and J lost 4 bases; unmatched junction nucleotides: 4. This CDR3 spans 15 amino acids. The CDR3 is CASSTRLAGYNEQFF. The CDR3 DNA reads as TGTGCCAGCAGCACCCGACTAGCGGGGTACAATGAGCAGTTCTTC.

Notes on this clone: Distinct nucleotide sequences in the sample also encode this CDR3. This chain joins TRBV29-1 and TRBJ2-2; D assignment may be TRBD1 or TRBD2 (6 bases each). V was clipped by 6 bases and J by 4 bases, with 12 bases between them. CDR1 SQVTM and CDR2 ANQGSEA come from the germline V gene. This CDR3 is 13 amino acids long. The CDR3 reads CSVGGGLTGELFF. The CDR3 DNA reads TGCAGCGTCGGTGGGGGGCTCACCGGGGAGCTGTTTTTT.

This chain uses TRBV6-1 with TRBJ2-7, with 9 bases lining up with TRBD1. This CDR3 spans 15 amino acids. CDR1 is MNHNS and CDR2 is SASEGT in the germline V gene. V gave up 3 bases and J gave up 1 base; unmatched junction bases: 4. The CDR3 region is CASSDRDRVSYEQYF. The CDR3 bases are TGTGCCAGCAGTGACCGGGACAGGGTTTCCTACGAGCAGTACTTC.

This clone came up once. The chain has TRBV29-1 and TRBJ1-2; D call uncertain. The CDR3 is 14 residues long. V was trimmed by 1 base and J by 3 bases, leaving 12 bases between them. Germline CDR1 reads SQVTM; CDR2 reads ANQGSEA. The CDR3 coding sequence is TGCAGCGTTGAAGTAGGTACAGACGACTATGGCTACACCTTC. The encoded protein is CSVEVGTDDYGYTF.

About this clone: The junction does not match germline at one end; this may be a read error. This chain joins TRBV24-1 and TRBJ2-2; possible D gene TRBD1, 7 bases. The V gene's germline CDR1 is KGHDR and CDR2 SFDVKD. The CDR3 sequence is 18 residues long. The CDR3 loop is CATSDSSGQGGNTEELFF. CDR3 coding DNA: TGTGCCACCAGTGATTCCTCCGGGCAGGGGGGTAACACCGAGGAGCTGTTTTTT.

Only one count was recorded for this clone. V is TRBV2 and J is TRBJ1-6; 7 bases are shared with TRBD1. V was clipped by 4 bases and J by 7 bases; unmatched bases: 7. Per germline, CDR1 SNHLY and CDR2 FYNNEI. The CDR3 contains 15 residues. In DNA form, the CDR3 reads TGTGCCAGCAGTGGAGACAGGGATGTGAATTCACCCCTCCACTTT. It encodes CASSGDRDVNSPLHF.

V gene TRBV15 combines with J gene TRBJ2-3; 12 bases are a match to TRBD2. The ends lost 6 bases at V and 7 bases at J; junction bases unmatched: 2. Germline V gene data show CDR1 as LNHNV and CDR2 as YYDKDF (reference sequence). The CDR3 contains 13 residues. CDR3 sequence: CATRTSGGYTQYF. The CDR3 bases are TGTGCCACCAGGACTAGCGGGGGATATACGCAGTATTTT. The complete variable domain, with remaining parts taken from reference TRBV15 and TRBJ2-3, reads DAMVIQNPRYQVTQFGKPVTLSCSQTLNHNVMYWYQQKSSQAPKLLFHYYDKDFNNEADTPDNFQSRRPNTSFCFLDIRSPGLGDTAMYLCATRTSGGYTQYFGPGTRLTVL.

This clone appeared once. The chain employs TRBV5-1 and TRBJ2-3, with a possible D match to TRBD1 (7 bases). Germline V CDR1 and CDR2: SGHRS, YFSETQ. CDR3 length: 13 residues. V lost 7 bases and J 2 bases, leaving 11 bases between the germline ends. The CDR3 loop reads CASRGTVTDTQYF. The CDR3 DNA reads TGCGCCAGCCGGGGGACAGTCACAGATACGCAGTATTTT.

The V call is TRBV2, the J call TRBJ2-3; D call uncertain. Germline V gene data show CDR1 as SNHLY and CDR2 as FYNNEI. V was shortened by 4 bases and J by 1 base, with 12 bases between the two germline ends. There are 15 residues in the CDR3. The CDR3 reads CASSVKASGTDTQYF. The CDR3 DNA is TGTGCCAGCAGTGTTAAGGCTTCGGGCACAGATACGCAGTATTTT. Complete variable domain (other parts from reference TRBV2 and TRBJ2-3): EPEVTQTPSHQVTQMGQEVILRCVPISNHLYFYWYRQILGQKVEFLVSFYNNEISEKSEIFDDQFSVERPDGSNFTLKIRSTKLEDSAMYFCASSVKASGTDTQYFGPGTRLTVL.

This chain uses TRBV24-1 with TRBJ1-2; D is perhaps TRBD1 (5 bases). The CDR3 spans 15 residues. In germline, CDR1 is KGHDR, CDR2 SFDVKD. V lost 4 bases to trimming and J lost 6 bases, with 17 bases between them. The CDR3: CATSDPAQGGDGYTF. CDR3 DNA sequence: TGTGCCACCAGTGACCCCGCCCAGGGAGGCGATGGCTACACCTTC.

The count of this clone is one. The chain is built from TRBV4-1 and TRBJ2-2; D gene ambiguous. V was shortened by 1 base and J by 9 bases, with 3 bases between the two germline ends. The CDR3 totals 11 residues. Germline assignment: CDR1 MGHRA and CDR2 YSYEKL. The CDR3 sequence: CASSQGRELFF. The CDR3 nucleotides read TGCGCCAGCAGCCAAGGACGGGAGCTGTTTTTT.

The chain is built from TRBV4-1 and TRBJ1-3; no clear D. Germline V gene data show CDR1 as MGHRA and CDR2 as YSYEKL. This CDR3 has 16 amino acids. Trimming stripped 3 bases from V and 4 bases from J, with 16 bases between. For the CDR3, the DNA is TGCGCCAGCAGCCATAGTCCTGGGGAATCCGGAAACACCATATATTTT. This translates into CASSHSPGESGNTIYF.

This sequence joins TRBV24-1 and TRBJ2-3; 7 bases fit TRBD1. With 4 bases clipped from V and 5 bases from J, the junction kept 8 bases outside the gene matches. Germline V gene lookup returns CDR1 KGHDR and CDR2 SFDVKD. This CDR3 has 15 residues. The CDR3 bases are TGTGCCACCAGTGACACAACAGGGGTGGTAGATACGCAGTATTTT. Translated: CATSDTTGVVDTQYF.